The 32 T cell receptor beta chains given below trace back to one sample, sequenced in a study of T cells in Graves' hyperthyroidism and ophthalmopathy. What was amplified from RNA transcripts were TCR beta CDR3 regions. A first-round RT-PCR of the TCR CDR3 used the HTBI primer set. TCRdb re-derived calls from the multiplex PCR reads in MiXCR, one entry per CDR3 protein. The table lists roughly 740,000 distinct CDR3 sequences, roughly 15% of them singletons. Sequencing was done on a sample of blood. These receptors originate from a man between 18 and 35 years old with Graves' hyperthyroidism.

This clonotype showed up many times. This chain links TRBV13 with TRBJ1-5; D ambiguous. Germline V lookup: CDR1 PRHDT, CDR2 FYEKMQ (reference sequence). CDR3 length equals 12 residues. V lost 6 bases to trimming and J lost 2 bases, with 5 bases between them. Here the CDR3 DNA reads TGTGCCAGCAGTTCACGCAATCAGCCCCAGCATTTT. Protein: CASSSRNQPQHF.

The CDR3 is CASSPNSWGLAGANEQFF. In DNA form, the CDR3 reads TGTGCCAGCTCACCAAACTCTTGGGGACTAGCGGGAGCCAATGAGCAGTTCTTC. This chain connects TRBV18 to TRBJ2-1; 14 bases match TRBD2. V was clipped by 2 bases and J by 6 bases; unmatched bases: 9. CDR1 is KGHSH and CDR2 is LQKENI in the germline V gene. CDR3 length: 18 amino acids.

Notes on this clonotype: A much bigger clone sits one base away, suggesting this may be a read error. The CDR3 end shows no conserved phenylalanine or tryptophan, and so a read error is likely. The chain uses TRBV11-3 and TRBJ2-5; D gene ambiguous. The CDR3 has 15 amino acids. Germline assignment: CDR1 SGHNT and CDR2 YENEEA. Trimming cost V 1 base and J 2 bases, with 11 bases left between them. The chain's CDR3 is CASSLVSGGQETQYL. The CDR3 nucleotides are TGTGCCAGCAGCTTAGTATCGGGCGGACAAGAGACCCAGTACCTC.

The table lists this clonotype with many counts. The rearrangement links TRBV28 to TRBJ1-2, with D unclear. Germline V lookup: CDR1 MDHEN, CDR2 SYDVKM. CDR3 length: 12 amino acids. Trimming removed 7 bases at V and 5 bases at J, with 11 bases between. The CDR3 nucleotides read TGTGCCAGCACCGAGCTGAGGTATGGCTACACCTTC. Translating gives CASTELRYGYTF.

This clonotype has at least ten counts. This sequence joins TRBV28 and TRBJ2-3; TRBD2 aligns across 12 bases. J was trimmed by 6 bases and V by 5 bases; bases with no gene match: 6. This CDR3 spans 15 amino acids. Germline CDR1 reads MDHEN; CDR2 reads SYDVKM. The CDR3 DNA follows: TGTGCCAGCAGTCCACGACTAGCGGGAGCTGATACGCAGTATTTT. This translates into CASSPRLAGADTQYF.

The chain combines TRBV20-1 with TRBJ2-7, with 11 bases fitting TRBD1. Germline V lookup: CDR1 DFQATT, CDR2 SNEGSKA (reference sequence). CDR3 size: 13 residues. V trimming: 6 bases; J trimming: 4 bases; junction bases outside the gene matches: 5. The CDR3 is CSAIRDRGYEQYF. For the CDR3, the DNA is TGCAGTGCGATCCGGGACAGGGGGTACGAGCAGTACTTC.

V is TRBV11-2 and J is TRBJ2-2; 10 bases are shared with TRBD2. Trimming removed 2 bases from V and 6 bases from J; junction bases left unmatched: 3. The germline V gene has CDR1 SGHAT and CDR2 FQNNGV. CDR3 length equals 15 residues. CDR3 amino acids: CASSLRTSGAGELFF. CDR3 nucleotide sequence: TGTGCCAGCAGCTTACGCACTAGCGGGGCCGGGGAGCTGTTTTTT.

This clonotype was seen ten or more times. This chain connects TRBV3-1 to TRBJ2-7; 9 bases are shared with TRBD2. The germline gives CDR1 LGHDT, CDR2 YNNKEL (reference sequence). The CDR3 runs to 14 residues. The V gene end was trimmed by 2 bases and the J gene end by 1 base; junction bases not matched to a gene: 0. The CDR3 is CASSQLAGSYEQYF. The CDR3 DNA sequence: TGTGCCAGCAGCCAACTAGCGGGATCCTACGAGCAGTACTTC.

There are many counts of this clonotype. The genes are TRBV11-2 and TRBJ2-5, with 10 nucleotides matching TRBD1. V lost 4 bases and J lost 5; bases outside the gene matches: 4. There are 14 residues in the CDR3. The V gene's germline CDR1 is SGHAT and CDR2 FQNNGV. The CDR3 DNA reads as TGTGCCAGCAGCTCGGACAGGGGGTACGAGACCCAGTACTTC. This translates into CASSSDRGYETQYF.

This clonotype was found many times. This chain links TRBV28 with TRBJ2-3; the match to TRBD1 covers 7 bases. After removal of 5 bases from V and 3 bases from J, the junction contained 11 bases not matched to a gene. Germline V CDR1 and CDR2: MDHEN, SYDVKM. CDR3 length: 16 residues. The CDR3 DNA is TGTGCCAGCAGTCCCCGAGGACAGGAATTGACAGATACGCAGTATTTT. Translating gives CASSPRGQELTDTQYF.

There are many counts of this clonotype. This rearrangement joins TRBV2 to TRBJ2-6; D assignment may be TRBD1 or TRBD2 (5 bases each). Trimming took off 6 bases at V and 0 bases at J, with 9 bases between the two ends. This CDR3 is built from 15 residues. Germline V CDR1 and CDR2: SNHLY, FYNNEI. The CDR3 bases are TGTGCCAGCAGGGGACGGGTCTCTGGGGCCAACGTCCTGACTTTC. Its translation: CASRGRVSGANVLTF.

The sample holds a few counts of this clonotype. This chain connects TRBV19 to TRBJ2-7, with 14 bases lining up with TRBD2. The CDR3 totals 17 residues. Germline trimming cut 5 bases from V and 0 bases from J; bases unmatched to any gene: 6. Germline CDR1 reads LNHDA; CDR2 reads SQIVND (reference sequence). The CDR3 DNA is TGTGCCAGTAGTCCCGGACTAGCGGGAGGTTCCTCCTACGAGCAGTACTTC. This gives the protein CASSPGLAGGSSYEQYF.

The rearrangement uses TRBV28 and TRBJ1-5; D possibly corresponds to TRBD1 (5 bases). This CDR3 is built from 15 residues. The ends were cut back, 3 bases at V and 2 bases at J, with 11 bases in the middle. CDR1 is MDHEN and CDR2 is SYDVKM in the germline V gene. CDR3 in amino acids: CASSFAGSGNQPQHF. CDR3 nucleotide sequence: TGTGCCAGCAGTTTCGCAGGGTCAGGCAATCAGCCCCAGCATTTT.

The genes are TRBV6-2 or TRBV6-3 and TRBJ2-1, with a weak D call TRBD2 (6 bases). The CDR3 sequence is 15 residues long. Germline V gene lookup returns CDR1 MNHEY and CDR2 SVGEGT. V gave up 8 bases and J gave up 6 bases, with 20 bases separating them. The CDR3: CASRGAVDYFNEQFF. The CDR3 DNA reads as TGTGCCAGCCGTGGGGCGGTGGACTATTTCAATGAGCAGTTCTTC.

This clonotype was picked up many times. The V and J genes are TRBV28 and TRBJ2-3, with 11 nucleotides matching TRBD2. The CDR3 is made up of 21 amino acids. The V gene end was trimmed by 3 bases and the J gene end by 0 bases; junction bases not matched to a gene: 17. In germline, CDR1 is MDHEN, CDR2 SYDVKM. The CDR3 DNA sequence: TGTGCCAGCAGTTTGAACGGCGGTCTAGCGGGAGGAGGCCTCAGCACAGATACGCAGTATTTT. Amino acid sequence: CASSLNGGLAGGGLSTDTQYF.

At least ten counts were recorded for this clonotype. The V and J genes are TRBV28 and TRBJ2-7; D uncertain. The CDR3 is made up of 16 amino acids. Germline V lookup: CDR1 MDHEN, CDR2 SYDVKM. The germline V and J ends were trimmed by 6 bases and 1 base, with 19 bases remaining between them. CDR3 residues: CASSPLEERSSYEQYF. Written as DNA, the CDR3 is TGTGCCAGCAGCCCCCTCGAGGAAAGAAGTTCCTACGAGCAGTACTTC.

This clonotype was counted only a few times. The gene calls are TRBV6-2 or TRBV6-3 and TRBJ1-5; D remains unclear. The V and J ends lost 6 bases and 0 bases respectively, with 9 bases between them. The CDR3 has 14 amino acids. Germline CDR1 reads MNHEY; CDR2 reads SVGEGT. For the CDR3, the DNA is TGTGCCAGCAGCCAAACAAGTAGCAATCAGCCCCAGCATTTT. Translation: CASSQTSSNQPQHF.

V usage is TRBV4-3 and J usage is TRBJ1-1, with D possibly TRBD1 on 6 matching bases. Germline V gene sequence: CDR1 LGHNA, CDR2 YSLEER. With 4 bases removed from V and 0 bases from J, the gap between germline ends came to 12 bases. The CDR3 spans 15 residues. CDR3 sequence reads: CASSRPGGLNTEAFF. The CDR3 DNA reads as TGCGCCAGCAGCCGTCCCGGGGGCTTGAACACTGAAGCTTTCTTT.

A few counts support this clonotype. This chain uses TRBV5-1 with TRBJ1-6; 7 bases map to TRBD1. The CDR3 totals 16 residues. Per the germline V gene, CDR1 is SGHRS and CDR2 is YFSETQ. V was clipped by 0 bases and J by 3 bases; unmatched bases: 3. As DNA, the CDR3 is TGCGCCAGCAGCTTGGGACAGGGCGGCTATAATTCACCCCTCCACTTT. This sequence encodes CASSLGQGGYNSPLHF.

This clonotype has at least ten counts. The chain carries TRBV28 and TRBJ1-6; tentatively, D is TRBD1 (6 bases). Germline V lookup: CDR1 MDHEN, CDR2 SYDVKM. V was clipped by 11 bases and J by 14 bases, with 22 bases between them. The CDR3 is 13 amino acids. The CDR3 loop is CAASGEDLESLHF. CDR3 sequence (DNA): TGTGCCGCCTCAGGGGAGGATTTAGAATCCCTCCACTTT.

This clonotype turned up a few times. The chain has TRBV11-3 and TRBJ2-3; D is unclear. Germline V gives CDR1 SGHNT, CDR2 YENEEA. CDR3 length: 13 amino acids. V was shortened by 5 bases and J by 0 bases, with 6 bases between the two germline ends. In DNA, the CDR3 is TGTGCCAGCAGCCAACAGAGCACAGATACGCAGTATTTT. The encoded protein is CASSQQSTDTQYF.

This clonotype was seen only a few times. The V call is TRBV20-1, the J call TRBJ2-7, with D perhaps being TRBD1 or TRBD2 (6 bases each). This CDR3 is built from 16 residues. Germline values: CDR1 DFQATT, CDR2 SNEGSKA (reference sequence). V was trimmed by 5 bases and J by 3 bases, leaving 23 bases between them. CDR3 loop: CSALGTPTRGNYEQYF. The CDR3 region has the DNA TGCAGTGCTTTAGGGACACCGACTAGAGGCAACTACGAGCAGTACTTC.

This chain uses TRBV30 with TRBJ1-1; D remains unclear. The CDR3 extends over 12 amino acids. Trimming took off 4 bases at V and 4 bases at J, with 10 bases between the two ends. Per the germline V gene, CDR1 is GTSNPN and CDR2 is SVGIG (reference sequence). In DNA form, the CDR3 reads TGTGCCTGGAACACGGTCCGCACTGAAGCTTTCTTT. It yields the protein CAWNTVRTEAFF.

This clonotype was detected only a few times. J is TRBJ2-3 and V is TRBV30; 8 nucleotides align to TRBD2. The CDR3 has 15 amino acids. The junction had 14 bases not matched to a gene; V was cut back by 5 bases and J by 7 bases. From germline, CDR1 is GTSNPN and CDR2 SVGIG (reference sequence). In DNA, the CDR3 is TGTGCCTGGGGACGGGGAGGAGCGGGAGTTCATACGCAGTATTTT. Amino acids: CAWGRGGAGVHTQYF. Full variable domain (outside the CDR3, taken from reference TRBV30 and TRBJ2-3): SQTIHQWPATLVQPVGSPLSLECTVEGTSNPNLYWYRQAAGRGLQLLFYSVGIGQISSEVPQNLSASRPQDRQFILSSKKLLLSDSGFYLCAWGRGGAGVHTQYFGPGTRLTVL.

This clonotype was counted many times. The CDR3 loop is CASSLARFHGLRRTDTQYF. CDR3 sequence (DNA): TGTGCCAGCAGCTTAGCTAGATTTCATGGACTCCGGCGCACAGATACGCAGTATTTT. The gene calls are TRBV7-9 and TRBJ2-3; tentative D call: TRBD2 (5 bases). V lost 0 bases and J lost 1, with 20 bases in between. Germline V lookup: CDR1 SEHNR, CDR2 FQNEAQ (reference sequence). The CDR3 consists of 19 residues.

Only a few counts were recorded for this clonotype. This chain links TRBV6-5 with TRBJ2-7; D tentatively fits TRBD1 or TRBD2 (5 bases each). The germline gives CDR1 MNHEY, CDR2 SVGAGI. The CDR3 sequence is 16 residues long. The ends were cut back, 0 bases at V and 0 bases at J, with 12 bases in the middle. The CDR3 protein is CASSYSGAGSSYEQYF. DNA for the CDR3: TGTGCCAGCAGTTACTCAGGGGCAGGGAGCTCCTACGAGCAGTACTTC.

This clonotype was detected ten times or more. The chain is built from TRBV28 and TRBJ1-1; D is perhaps TRBD1 (5 bases). This CDR3 spans 13 amino acids. Trimming took off 4 bases at V and 6 bases at J, with 12 bases between the two ends. Germline assignment: CDR1 MDHEN and CDR2 SYDVKM. CDR3 coding DNA: TGTGCCAGCAGTTCAGGGTTGGGGCCTGAAGCTTTCTTT. The encoded protein is CASSSGLGPEAFF.

This chain joins TRBV2 and TRBJ2-1, with TRBD2 matching over 16 bases. Trimming cost V 2 bases and J 6 bases; bases outside gene matches: 7. The CDR3 runs to 18 residues. CDR1 and CDR2 from the germline V gene are SNHLY and FYNNEI. The CDR3 reads CASSETGTSGREGNEQFF. In nucleotides, the CDR3 is TGTGCCAGCAGTGAAACGGGGACTAGCGGGAGGGAGGGCAATGAGCAGTTCTTC.

The V gene is TRBV4-2, the J gene TRBJ2-1, with 9 positions matching TRBD1. After removal of 0 bases from V and 8 bases from J, the junction contained 11 bases not matched to a gene. Germline V lookup: CDR1 LGHNA, CDR2 YNFKEQ. The CDR3 length is 17 residues. This CDR3 is CASSQDGRGQGFDEQFF. The CDR3 bases are TGTGCCAGCAGCCAAGACGGACGGGGACAGGGATTTGATGAGCAGTTCTTC.

This clonotype turned up a few times. The rearrangement joins TRBV20-1 to TRBJ2-2, with D hard to call. V was cut by 2 bases and J by 6 bases, with 19 bases left in between. The CDR3 is 16 residues long. Germline CDR1 reads DFQATT; CDR2 reads SNEGSKA (reference sequence). The CDR3 spells CSARKTGLDVSGELFF. Here the CDR3 DNA reads TGCAGTGCTAGAAAAACTGGGTTGGATGTGTCCGGGGAGCTGTTTTTT.

Concerning this clonotype itself: The junction shows a germline mismatch at one end, possibly a read error. The V and J genes are TRBV11-1 and TRBJ1-1; D is ambiguous. CDR3 length equals 17 residues. Germline CDR1 reads SGHAT; CDR2 reads FQDESV (reference sequence). CDR3 nucleotides: TGTGCCAGCAGCTTTCGGACCGGAACCCGTTTAAACACTGAAGCTGTCTTT. Amino acids: CASSFRTGTRLNTEAVF.

The genes are TRBV7-8 and TRBJ1-5; D gene uncertain. Germline values: CDR1 SGHVS, CDR2 FQNEAQ. Deletions cut 7 bases from V and 6 bases from J, with 19 bases between. There are 15 residues in the CDR3. The CDR3 reads CASTIGRAPRQPQHF. Here the CDR3 DNA reads TGTGCCAGCACTATTGGACGGGCCCCGCGTCAGCCCCAGCATTTT.